Following are 8 T cell receptor beta chains from one sample sequenced in a study of Ad26.COV2.S vaccination and SARS-CoV-2 variants (dated by TCRdb to the early 2020s). The library was obtained by the immunoSEQ multiplex PCR assay. Drawn from immuneACCESS, this table holds only the in-frame rearrangements with V and J called that TCRdb kept. Clones are partly lost; checked studies trace under half to an unresolved V gene and leave the rest unexplained. Within this sample are some 340,000 clones, with roughly 80% of them counted one time only. In total, the top ten clones hold approximately 2% of the sample. What this sample's treatment or condition label stands for: approximately 18 received Ad26.COV2.S at low or high dose, single or two shots; roughly five received placebo; per-sample allocation not given. For vaccine and placebo recipients, the sequenced repertoires came from samples collected on day 63 after the first injection.

Material: peripheral blood, obtained in a trial of Ad26.COV2.S vaccine versus placebo. These TCRs come from a person aged 18 to 65 who received the Ad26.COV2.S COVID-19 vaccine or a placebo.

This clone came up a few times. The rearrangement uses TRBV20-1 and TRBJ1-5; perhaps TRBD1 as D (5 bases). The CDR3 extends over 14 amino acids. The V gene lost 3 bases and the J gene lost 3 bases, with 12 bases spanning the gap. Germline V gives CDR1 DFQATT, CDR2 SNEGSKA (reference sequence). CDR3 sequence (DNA): TGCAGTGCTAGTGACAGAATAGCCAATCAGCCCCAGCATTTT. Amino acids: CSASDRIANQPQHF.

The chain links TRBV5-5 to TRBJ2-7; D assignment may be TRBD1 or TRBD2 (7 bases each). Germline CDR1 is SGHKS and CDR2 is YYEKEE (reference sequence). This CDR3 spans 14 amino acids. V gave up 4 bases and J gave up 3 bases, with 14 bases separating them. The CDR3 nucleotides are TGTGCCAGCAGCCCAGGGGGGGGCTTCTACGAGCAGTACTTC. It encodes CASSPGGGFYEQYF.

In its sample, this clone was seen a few times. The chain couples TRBV27 to TRBJ2-7; D might be TRBD1 (6 bases). V was cut by 5 bases and J by 1 base, with 15 bases left in between. The germline CDR1 and CDR2 sequences are MNHEY and SMNVEV (reference sequence). The CDR3 has 15 residues. The CDR3 here is CASSARTENSYEQYF. In nucleotides, the CDR3 is TGTGCCAGCAGTGCACGGACAGAAAATTCCTACGAGCAGTACTTC.

J is TRBJ2-7 and V is TRBV18, with a possible D match to TRBD1 (5 bases). Trimming took 2 bases from V and 3 from J, leaving 11 bases between them. The CDR3 is made up of 14 amino acids. Germline V lookup: CDR1 KGHSH, CDR2 LQKENI. The CDR3 reads CASSPTYRSYEQYF. CDR3 nucleotides: TGTGCCAGCTCACCAACGTACAGGAGCTACGAGCAGTACTTC.

This clone was detected many times. The rearrangement joins TRBV7-9 to TRBJ1-3, with 11 bases aligning to TRBD1. Germline V lookup: CDR1 SEHNR, CDR2 FQNEAQ (reference sequence). V was clipped by 5 bases and J by 4 bases; unmatched bases: 7. This CDR3 has 16 residues. CDR3 in amino acids: CASSPKDRGPGNTIYF. In nucleotides, the CDR3 is TGTGCCAGCAGCCCGAAGGACAGGGGGCCGGGAAACACCATATATTTT.

The V call is TRBV29-1, the J call TRBJ1-2; D may be TRBD1 (6 bases). The CDR3 has 13 amino acids. Trimming stripped 2 bases from V and 8 bases from J, with 15 bases between. Germline CDR1 and CDR2: SQVTM and ANQGSEA. The CDR3 loop is CSVERFGGRGYTF. The CDR3 DNA reads TGCAGCGTTGAAAGGTTTGGGGGCAGGGGCTACACCTTC.

This clone was detected once. The chain employs TRBV25-1 and TRBJ1-1, with a weak D call TRBD1 (6 bases). From germline, CDR1 is MGHDK and CDR2 SYGVNS. The germline V and J ends were trimmed by 10 bases and 0 bases, with 18 bases remaining between them. CDR3 length: 15 residues. The CDR3 here is CATSVWGQLNTEAFF. CDR3 in DNA: TGTGCCACCTCGGTTTGGGGGCAGCTGAACACTGAAGCTTTCTTT. Full variable domain (missing parts from reference TRBV25-1 and TRBJ1-1): EADIYQTPRYLVIGTGKKITLECSQTMGHDKMYWYQQDPGMELHLIHYSYGVNSTEKGDLSSESTVSRIRTEHFPLTLESARPSHTSQYLCATSVWGQLNTEAFFGQGTRLTVV.

The chain uses TRBV11-2 and TRBJ2-3; D gene uncertain. The V end was cut by 5 bases, the J end by 5 bases, with 11 bases between. Germline assignment: CDR1 SGHAT and CDR2 FQNNGV. CDR3 length: 13 amino acids. The CDR3 reads CASSRPGGDTQYF. CDR3 DNA: TGTGCCAGCAGCCGACCGGGTGGAGATACGCAGTATTTT.